This entry describes one TCR beta chain. Its antigen is not known. Time point noted: blood 4 weeks post-SBRT, at nephrectomy. Specified treatment: 15 Gy SBRT to primary tumor, nephrectomy 4 weeks later. Nephrectomy followed 15 Gy stereotactic body radiation by 4 weeks. Blood was sampled at baseline, 2 weeks and 4 weeks after SBRT. The tumor was a clear cell renal cell carcinoma. The sample comes from a study of radiation and T cells in renal cell carcinoma. Study results and limitations: Top tumor clonotypes rose in blood 2 weeks post-radiation, then contracted.

From germline, CDR1 is MDHEN and CDR2 SYDVKM. The CDR3 consists of 15 residues. V was clipped by 2 bases and J by 1 base, with 9 bases between them. Here immunoSEQ multiplex PCR was the method, and the copy in TCRdb shows in-frame clones only, minus some. In the table there are fewer than 200,000 clones, around 89% of which are singletons. The material was blood, obtained from a patient whose treatment included radiotherapy and nephrectomy. This TCR was recovered from a woman between 50 and 59 years old with renal cell carcinoma. The J gene is TRBJ1-5, the V gene TRBV28; no clear D. This chain's CDR3 is CASSLTYGSNQPQHF. CDR3 bases: TGTGCCAGCAGTTTAACGTATGGGAGCAATCAGCCCCAGCATTTT.